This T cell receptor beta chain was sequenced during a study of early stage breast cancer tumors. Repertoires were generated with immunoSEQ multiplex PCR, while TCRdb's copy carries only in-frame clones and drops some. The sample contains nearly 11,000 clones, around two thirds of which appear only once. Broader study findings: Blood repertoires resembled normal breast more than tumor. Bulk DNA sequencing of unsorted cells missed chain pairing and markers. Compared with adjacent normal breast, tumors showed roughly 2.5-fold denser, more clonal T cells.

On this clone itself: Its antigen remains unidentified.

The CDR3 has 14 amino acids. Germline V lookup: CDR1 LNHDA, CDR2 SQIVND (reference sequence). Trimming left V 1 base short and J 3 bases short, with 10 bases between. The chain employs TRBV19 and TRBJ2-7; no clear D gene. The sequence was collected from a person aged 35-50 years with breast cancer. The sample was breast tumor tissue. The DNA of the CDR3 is TGTGCCAGTAGTATAGTTGGGTTTGGCTACGAGCAGTACTTC. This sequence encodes CASSIVGFGYEQYF.